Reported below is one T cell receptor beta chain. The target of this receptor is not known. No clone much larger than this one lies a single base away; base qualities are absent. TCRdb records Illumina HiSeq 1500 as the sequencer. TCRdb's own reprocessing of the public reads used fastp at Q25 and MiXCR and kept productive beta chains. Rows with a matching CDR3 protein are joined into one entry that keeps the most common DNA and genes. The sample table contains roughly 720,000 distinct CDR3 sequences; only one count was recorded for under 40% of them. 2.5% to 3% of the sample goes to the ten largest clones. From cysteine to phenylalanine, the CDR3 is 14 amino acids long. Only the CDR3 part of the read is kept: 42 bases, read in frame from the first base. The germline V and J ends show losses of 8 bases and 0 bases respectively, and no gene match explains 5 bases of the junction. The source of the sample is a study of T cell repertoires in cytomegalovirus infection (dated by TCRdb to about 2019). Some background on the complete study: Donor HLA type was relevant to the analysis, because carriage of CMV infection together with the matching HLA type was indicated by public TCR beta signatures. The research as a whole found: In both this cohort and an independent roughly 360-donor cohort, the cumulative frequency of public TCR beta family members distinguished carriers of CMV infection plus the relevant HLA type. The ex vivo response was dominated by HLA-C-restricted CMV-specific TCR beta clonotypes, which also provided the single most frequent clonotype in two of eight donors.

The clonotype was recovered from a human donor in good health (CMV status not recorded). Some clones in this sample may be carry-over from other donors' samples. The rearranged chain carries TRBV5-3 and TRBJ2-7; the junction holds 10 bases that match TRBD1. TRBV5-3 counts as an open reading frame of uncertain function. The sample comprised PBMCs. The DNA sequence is TGTGCCAGCAGCGGACAGGGGGGCTCCTACGAGCAGTACTTC. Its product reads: CASSGQGGSYEQYF.